This T cell receptor (beta chain) was obtained from a study of molecular identifiers for immune sequencing clone quantification. Study details: Replicates involved a five-way split of RNA from around 20,000 or 100,000 naive CD8 cells, with sequencing of four. Study results and limitations: Barcodes shared by identical TCR molecules could lead to underestimated sizes of highly expanded clones.

This clonotype has a count of ten or more. Its antigen is currently unknown. In the sort, naive CD8 T cells were defined as CD8+CD4-CCR7+CD45RA+. The V gene's germline CDR1 is SQVTM and CDR2 ANQGSEA. This CDR3 has 15 residues. Losses at the gene ends were 0 bases for V and 3 bases for J; bases not matched to a gene: 5. A single record per CDR3 protein comes from TCRdb applying MiXCR to the PCR reads. The table lists approximately 590,000 distinct CDR3 sequences, about 25% of them singletons. The sequencing input was naive CD8+ T cells from blood, with Jurkat cell RNA spiked in. The subset here: FACS-sorted CD8+CD4-CCR7+CD45RA+ naive T cells. This sequence originates from a human donor in good health. Some libraries in this study had Jurkat cell RNA spiked in. The rearrangement joins TRBV29-1 to TRBJ2-1; TRBD2 matches at 7 bases. CDR3 bases: TGCAGCGTTGAAGACCCAGCGGGGTACTACAATGAGCAGTTCTTC. Translation gives CSVEDPAGYYNEQFF.